This T cell receptor beta chain was sequenced for a study of T cell changes during pregnancy in multiple sclerosis. Produced via immunoSEQ multiplex PCR; TCRdb's table is partial and in-frame only. The sample lists about 87,000 clones, 80% to 95% seen once, with under 1.5% in the top ten. This CDR3 region has 13 residues. Germline assignment: CDR1 GTSNPN and CDR2 SVGIG (reference sequence). The input for sequencing was peripheral blood, taken in the third trimester of pregnancy. This sequence joins TRBV30 and TRBJ2-6, with 8 bases aligning to TRBD2. The sequence was collected from a female donor in good health, enrolled as a control in a pregnancy study. Here the CDR3 reads CAAGVSGANVLTF. Written as DNA, the CDR3 is TGTGCAGCGGGAGTCTCTGGGGCCAACGTCCTGACTTTC.